A single sample is the source of the 22 T cell receptor beta chains below, sequenced in a study of human T cells and chemical hapten exposure. Time point reported: patch test 1, 2 weeks after DPC sensitization. The treatment is: therapeutic diphenylcyclopropenone sensitization with weekly scalp DPC. TCRdb re-called the RACE reads through MiXCR, storing one row per CDR3 protein. The table shows about 380,000 distinct CDR3 sequences, with around 5% occurring only once. The starting material was whole blood, obtained in connection with sensitization to the hapten diphenylcyclopropenone (DPC). Every receptor here comes from a woman in her forties or fifties with alopecia areata. Some clones in this sample may be carry-over from other donors' samples.

This clonotype has at least ten counts. The chain is built from TRBV20-1 and TRBJ2-6; 9 nucleotides agree with TRBD1. Germline CDR1 is DFQATT and CDR2 is SNEGSKA (reference sequence). With 7 bases clipped from V and 2 bases from J, the junction kept 9 bases outside the gene matches. The length of the CDR3 is 16 residues. CDR3 bases: TGCAGTGTTGCCCGGGACAGGGTTACTGGGGCCAACGTCCTGACTTTC. This encodes CSVARDRVTGANVLTF.

This clonotype was found many times. The V and J genes are TRBV12-3 or TRBV12-4 and TRBJ1-1, with a weak D call TRBD1 (6 bases). The V and J ends lost 7 bases and 5 bases respectively, with 17 bases between them. CDR3 length: 14 residues. CDR3 coding DNA: TGTGCCAGCATTCTGGACAGCCTGGGAACTGAAGCTTTCTTT. It translates to CASILDSLGTEAFF.

This clonotype appeared a few times. This sequence joins TRBV20-1 and TRBJ1-4; no clear D. V was shortened by 5 bases and J by 9 bases, with 10 bases between the two germline ends. Germline V lookup: CDR1 DFQATT, CDR2 SNEGSKA (reference sequence). The CDR3 is 11 amino acids. CDR3 in amino acids: CSAPYEKKLFF. The CDR3 region has the DNA TGCAGTGCTCCGTATGAGAAAAAACTGTTTTTT.

This clonotype was observed a few times. The chain couples TRBV2 to TRBJ2-7; tentative D call: TRBD1 (6 bases). Germline V gene lookup returns CDR1 SNHLY and CDR2 FYNNEI. Deletions cut 6 bases from V and 3 bases from J, with 15 bases between. The CDR3 spans 14 residues. CDR3 sequence (DNA): TGTGCCAGCAGGTTAACAGGGATGATCTACGAGCAGTACTTC. It encodes CASRLTGMIYEQYF.

This clonotype was counted many times. The chain uses TRBV6-1 and TRBJ2-1, with 8 bases that match TRBD1. This CDR3 region has 16 residues. Germline trimming cut 8 bases from V and 8 bases from J; bases unmatched to any gene: 17. Looked up from germline, CDR1 is MNHNS and CDR2 is SASEGT. CDR3: CASLFLLRTGSDEQFF. Written as DNA, the CDR3 is TGTGCCAGCTTATTCCTTCTAAGGACAGGGTCGGATGAGCAGTTCTTC.

The chain links TRBV28 to TRBJ2-2; 7 nucleotides align to TRBD1. The CDR3 has 14 amino acids. J was trimmed by 3 bases and V by 6 bases; bases with no gene match: 4. Germline CDR1 and CDR2: MDHEN and SYDVKM. The DNA for the CDR3 is TGTGCCAGCAGGTGGGACAGTTACACCGGGGAGCTGTTTTTT. Protein sequence: CASRWDSYTGELFF.

This clonotype was picked up a small number of times. The chain carries TRBV20-1 and TRBJ1-6; 7 bases are a match to TRBD1. V shed 6 bases and J 9 bases; nucleotides not matched to a gene: 11. The CDR3 is made up of 14 amino acids. Germline V gene sequence: CDR1 DFQATT, CDR2 SNEGSKA (reference sequence). This chain's CDR3 is CSAPTGRLGSPLHF. As DNA, the CDR3 is TGCAGTGCCCCGACAGGGAGGTTGGGTTCACCCCTCCACTTT.

The chain uses TRBV7-3 and TRBJ2-3; no firm D call. Germline V gene data show CDR1 as SGHTA and CDR2 as FQGTGA. V shed 0 bases and J shed 0 bases, with 7 bases lying between them. This CDR3 spans 15 amino acids. CDR3 DNA sequence: TGTGCCAGCAGCTTAACGTTCGCTAGCACAGATACGCAGTATTTT. Translation: CASSLTFASTDTQYF.

A few counts support this clonotype. The chain has TRBV11-2 and TRBJ1-6, with no clear D. The CDR3 runs 14 residues. Deletions cut 4 bases from V and 8 bases from J, with 12 bases between. CDR1 and CDR2 from the germline V gene are SGHAT and FQNNGV. DNA of the CDR3: TGTGCCAGCAGCTCGTCCCGGTCCCATTCACCCCTCCACTTT. Translation gives CASSSSRSHSPLHF.

This clonotype was seen ten or more times. The chain combines TRBV23-1 with TRBJ1-1, with TRBD1 matching over 7 bases. TRBV23-1 is treated as an ORF (open reading frame) with a function not yet certain. CDR3 length: 14 residues. The V segment lost 7 bases and the J segment 4 bases; nucleotides outside the gene matches: 9. The CDR3 protein is CASTLRDSGTEAFF. The CDR3 coding sequence is TGCGCCAGCACCTTGCGGGACAGCGGCACTGAAGCTTTCTTT.

With respect to this clonotype: A read error may be the cause here, since a much bigger clone is one base away. The chain recombines TRBV7-8 with TRBJ1-5; D is uncertain. Germline CDR1 is SGHVS and CDR2 is FQNEAQ. Trimming stripped 0 bases from V and 7 bases from J, with 7 bases between. CDR3 size: 13 residues. This chain's CDR3 is CASSLAARQPQHF. The CDR3 DNA reads TGTGCCAGCAGCTTAGCGGCCAGGCAGCCCCAGCATTTT.

The chain is built from TRBV4-1 and TRBJ2-3; 10 nucleotides align to TRBD2. V lost 2 bases to trimming and J lost 5 bases; unmatched junction nucleotides: 1. The CDR3 is 14 amino acids. Germline loops: CDR1 MGHRA, CDR2 YSYEKL. CDR3 sequence (DNA): TGCGCCAGCAGCCAACTAGCGGGGGTAGATACGCAGTATTTT. As protein: CASSQLAGVDTQYF.

This clonotype was picked up a small number of times. The rearrangement joins TRBV13 to TRBJ1-3; D unresolved. V shed 5 bases and J shed 4 bases, with 18 bases lying between them. Looked up from germline, CDR1 is PRHDT and CDR2 is FYEKMQ (reference sequence). The CDR3 has 16 amino acids. The CDR3 spells CASSEQPGSFGNTIYF. CDR3 nucleotides: TGTGCCAGCAGCGAACAACCAGGCTCCTTCGGAAACACCATATATTTT.

The chain recombines TRBV7-2 with TRBJ2-5, with 14 positions matching TRBD2. CDR1 is SGHTA and CDR2 is FQGNSA in the germline V gene. V lost 5 bases to trimming and J lost 4 bases; unmatched junction nucleotides: 6. This CDR3 comprises 16 residues. The CDR3 loop reads CASSPTSGRAGETQYF. The DNA for the CDR3 is TGTGCCAGCAGCCCGACTAGCGGGAGGGCCGGAGAGACCCAGTACTTC.

Many counts were recorded for this clonotype. J is TRBJ2-5 and V is TRBV6-1; D unresolved. The CDR3 consists of 14 residues. V was clipped by 1 base and J by 0 bases, with 6 bases between them. CDR1 MNHNS and CDR2 SASEGT come from the germline V gene. The CDR3 region has the DNA TGTGCCAGCAGTGAAGGCAGGTACCAAGAGACCCAGTACTTC. Residues: CASSEGRYQETQYF.

CDR3 in DNA: TGTGCCAGCAGCCCCGCTGGGGGGTTAAACAATGAGCAGTTCTTC. Translated, it gives CASSPAGGLNNEQFF. The chain uses TRBV11-3 and TRBJ2-1, with D tentatively TRBD2 (6 bases). Germline V gene lookup returns CDR1 SGHNT and CDR2 YENEEA. The CDR3 consists of 15 residues. V was cut by 5 bases and J by 5 bases, with 16 bases left in between.

The chain uses TRBV2 and TRBJ2-1, with 7 bases aligning to TRBD1. This CDR3 has 17 residues. After removal of 6 bases from V and 5 bases from J, the junction contained 16 bases not matched to a gene. Germline V lookup: CDR1 SNHLY, CDR2 FYNNEI. CDR3 sequence: CASRTPTGAPKNNEQFF. The CDR3 nucleotides are TGTGCCAGCAGGACCCCTACAGGGGCGCCCAAGAACAATGAGCAGTTCTTC. Supplemented by reference TRBV2 and TRBJ2-1, the full variable domain reads EPEVTQTPSHQVTQMGQEVILRCVPISNHLYFYWYRQILGQKVEFLVSFYNNEISEKSEIFDDQFSVERPDGSNFTLKIRSTKLEDSAMYFCASRTPTGAPKNNEQFFGPGTRLTVL.

This chain connects TRBV18 to TRBJ1-3; 9 positions agree with TRBD1. The CDR3 runs 15 residues. Losses at the gene ends were 2 bases for V and 8 bases for J; bases not matched to a gene: 7. Germline V gene data show CDR1 as KGHSH and CDR2 as LQKENI. The CDR3 here is CASSPTGTGSDTIYF. CDR3 nucleotides: TGTGCCAGCTCACCAACCGGGACAGGGAGTGACACCATATATTTT.

The chain recombines TRBV13 with TRBJ2-3; D is possibly TRBD2 (5 bases). Germline CDR1 and CDR2: PRHDT and FYEKMQ (reference sequence). V was shortened by 4 bases and J by 8 bases, with 10 bases between the two germline ends. The CDR3 covers 12 residues. The CDR3 loop reads CASSSGRGTQYF. The CDR3 DNA follows: TGTGCCAGCAGCTCCGGCCGGGGTACGCAGTATTTT.

This clonotype was seen many times. The rearrangement links TRBV6-2 or TRBV6-3 to TRBJ1-1, with D possibly matching TRBD1 (6 bases). This CDR3 contains 14 residues. The V and J ends lost 2 bases and 10 bases respectively, with 17 bases between them. The germline CDR1 and CDR2 sequences are MNHEY and SVGEGT. The CDR3 sequence is CASSYGGQQSRAFF. The CDR3 region has the DNA TGTGCCAGCAGTTACGGGGGGCAACAATCTCGAGCTTTCTTT.

This clonotype was seen ten or more times. This chain connects TRBV5-6 to TRBJ1-1, with D uncertain. The germline V and J ends were trimmed by 3 bases and 8 bases, with 11 bases remaining between them. The CDR3 has 12 residues. Germline V gene sequence: CDR1 SGHDT, CDR2 YYEEEE. CDR3 sequence: CASSSGRSEAFF. The CDR3, as DNA: TGTGCCAGCAGCTCCGGGAGGTCAGAAGCTTTCTTT.

In its sample, this clonotype was seen many times. V usage is TRBV7-9 and J usage is TRBJ2-5, with 10 bases fitting TRBD2. Germline CDR1 is SEHNR and CDR2 is FQNEAQ (reference sequence). CDR3 length: 16 residues. Trimming took 6 bases from V and 4 from J; bases not matched to a gene: 11. CDR3 amino acids: CASSQRELAGVETQYF. For the CDR3, the DNA is TGTGCCAGCAGTCAACGGGAGCTAGCGGGAGTAGAGACCCAGTACTTC.